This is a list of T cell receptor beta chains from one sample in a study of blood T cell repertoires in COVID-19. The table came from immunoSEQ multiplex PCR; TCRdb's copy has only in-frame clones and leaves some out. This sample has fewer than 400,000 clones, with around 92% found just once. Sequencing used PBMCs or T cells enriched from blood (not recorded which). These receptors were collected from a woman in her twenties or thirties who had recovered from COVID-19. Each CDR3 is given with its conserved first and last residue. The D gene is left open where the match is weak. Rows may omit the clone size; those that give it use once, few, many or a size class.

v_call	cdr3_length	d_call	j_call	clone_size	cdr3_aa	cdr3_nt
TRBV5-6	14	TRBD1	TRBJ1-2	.	CASRKTGADYGYTF	TGTGCCAGCAGGAAGACAGGGGCAGACTATGGCTACACCTTC
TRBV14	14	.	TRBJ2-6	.	CASSPMDRANVLTF	TGTGCCAGCAGCCCCATGGACAGGGCCAACGTCCTGACTTTC
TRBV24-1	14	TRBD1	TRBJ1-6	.	CATSGGQRNSPLHF	TGTGCCACCAGCGGGGGACAGCGCAATTCACCCCTCCACTTT
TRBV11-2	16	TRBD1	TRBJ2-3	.	CASSFPQGQGTDTQYF	TGTGCCAGCAGCTTCCCCCAAGGACAGGGCACAGATACGCAGTATTTT
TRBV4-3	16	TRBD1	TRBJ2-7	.	CASSYSGTGELYEQYF	TGCGCCAGCAGCTATTCCGGGACAGGGGAACTCTACGAGCAGTACTTC
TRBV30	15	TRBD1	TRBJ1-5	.	CAWSRTGAGYQPQHF	TGTGCCTGGAGTCGGACAGGGGCTGGGTATCAGCCCCAGCATTTT
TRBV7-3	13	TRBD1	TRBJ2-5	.	CASSSRDRETQYF	TGTGCCAGCAGCTCCCGGGACAGAGAGACCCAGTACTTC
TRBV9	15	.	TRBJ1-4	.	CASSVDPLGEAGLFF	TGTGCCAGCAGCGTAGATCCGCTCGGGGAGGCGGGACTGTTTTTT
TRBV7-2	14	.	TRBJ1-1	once	CASSLQPGDTEAFF	TGTGCCAGCAGCTTACAACCAGGGGACACTGAAGCTTTCTTT
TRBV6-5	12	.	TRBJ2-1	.	CASGPVYNEQFF	TGTGCCAGCGGCCCTGTCTACAATGAGCAGTTCTTC
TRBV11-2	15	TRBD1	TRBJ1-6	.	CASSLAGQGESPLHF	TGTGCCAGCAGCTTAGCGGGCCAGGGGGAATCACCCCTCCACTTT
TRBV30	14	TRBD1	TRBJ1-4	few	CASNQGALGEKLFF	TGTGCCTCAAACCAGGGGGCGTTGGGTGAAAAACTGTTTTTT
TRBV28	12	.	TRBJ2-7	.	CASSDRLYEQYF	TGTGCCAGCAGCGACAGGCTATACGAGCAGTACTTC
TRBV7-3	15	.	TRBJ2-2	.	CASSFGTTNTGELFF	TGTGCCAGCAGCTTCGGGACAACGAACACCGGGGAGCTGTTTTTT
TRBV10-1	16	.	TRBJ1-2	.	CASGETGPYAPHGYTF	TGCGCCAGCGGGGAGACAGGACCTTATGCTCCTCATGGCTACACCTTC
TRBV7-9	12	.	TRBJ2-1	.	CASSRDFLSQFF	TGTGCCAGCAGCAGAGACTTTCTCTCGCAGTTCTTC
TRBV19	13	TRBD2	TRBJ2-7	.	CASARTSQYEQYF	TGTGCCAGTGCGCGGACTAGTCAATACGAGCAGTACTTC
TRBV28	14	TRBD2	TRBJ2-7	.	CASSETGGTYEQYF	TGTGCCAGCAGTGAGACGGGGGGTACCTACGAGCAGTACTTC
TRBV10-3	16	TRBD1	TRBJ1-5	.	CAISETGTASYQPQHF	TGTGCCATCAGTGAGACCGGGACAGCCAGCTATCAGCCCCAGCATTTT
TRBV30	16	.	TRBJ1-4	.	CAWSVGVRLDNEKLFF	TGTGCCTGGAGTGTAGGAGTACGACTAGATAATGAAAAACTGTTTTTT
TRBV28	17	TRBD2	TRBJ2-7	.	CASSLMGGGLNLHEQYF	TGTGCCAGCAGTCTCATGGGGGGGGGACTAAATTTACACGAGCAGTACTTC
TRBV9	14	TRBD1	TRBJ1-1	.	CASSGTGGGTEAFF	TGTGCCAGCAGCGGAACAGGGGGTGGCACTGAAGCTTTCTTT
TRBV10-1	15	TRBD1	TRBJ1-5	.	CASSAGTGEDQPQHF	TGCGCCAGCAGTGCCGGGACAGGGGAGGATCAGCCCCAGCATTTT
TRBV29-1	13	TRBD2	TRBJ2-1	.	CSVKAGVHNEQFF	TGCAGCGTGAAAGCGGGAGTGCACAATGAGCAGTTCTTC
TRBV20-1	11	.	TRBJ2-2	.	CSARYSGELFF	TGCAGTGCTAGATACAGCGGGGAGCTGTTTTTT
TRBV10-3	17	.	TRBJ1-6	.	CAISANLQGKRNSPLHF	TGTGCCATCAGTGCCAATCTCCAGGGGAAGAGAAATTCACCCCTCCACTTT
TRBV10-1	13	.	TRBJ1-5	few	CASRTALNQPQHF	TGCGCCAGCAGGACAGCCCTAAATCAGCCCCAGCATTTT
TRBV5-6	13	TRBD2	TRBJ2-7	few	CASRAGTTYEQYF	TGTGCCAGTAGAGCGGGGACGACCTACGAGCAGTACTTC
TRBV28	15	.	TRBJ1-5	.	CASSFLENSNQPQHF	TGTGCCAGCAGTTTCTTAGAAAATAGCAATCAGCCCCAGCATTTT
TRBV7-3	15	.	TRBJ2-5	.	CASSLGLEHRETQYF	TGTGCCAGCAGTTTGGGGCTGGAGCACCGAGAGACCCAGTACTTC
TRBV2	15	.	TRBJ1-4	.	CASSEAEGRGEKLFF	TGTGCCAGCAGTGAAGCGGAGGGCCGCGGTGAAAAACTGTTTTTT
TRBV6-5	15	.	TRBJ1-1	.	CASTPLSDMNTEAFF	TGTGCCAGCACCCCCCTTTCGGACATGAACACTGAAGCTTTCTTT
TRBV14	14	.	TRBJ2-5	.	CASSQDPGQETQYF	TGTGCCAGCAGCCAAGACCCGGGGCAAGAGACCCAGTACTTC
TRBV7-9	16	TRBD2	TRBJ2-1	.	CASSLRGGGAGNEQFF	TGTGCCAGCAGCTTAAGAGGCGGGGGGGCCGGCAATGAGCAGTTCTTC
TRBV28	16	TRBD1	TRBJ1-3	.	CASSWTGKTSGNTIYF	TGTGCCAGCAGCTGGACAGGGAAGACCTCTGGAAACACCATATATTTT
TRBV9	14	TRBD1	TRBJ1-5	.	CASSLTGGGQPQHF	TGTGCCAGCAGCTTAACAGGGGGCGGTCAGCCCCAGCATTTT
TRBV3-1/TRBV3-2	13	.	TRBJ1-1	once	CASRGTGSTEAFF	TGTGCCAGCAGGGGTACAGGGTCAACTGAAGCTTTCTTT
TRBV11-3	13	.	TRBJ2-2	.	CASSPRGGGELFF	TGTGCCAGCAGCCCCAGGGGTGGCGGGGAGCTGTTTTTT
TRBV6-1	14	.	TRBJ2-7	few	CASSDGGGGNEQYF	TGTGCCAGCAGTGACGGAGGGGGCGGGAACGAGCAGTACTTC
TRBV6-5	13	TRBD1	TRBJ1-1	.	CASRHRGLAEAFF	TGTGCCAGCAGGCACAGGGGGCTAGCTGAAGCTTTCTTT
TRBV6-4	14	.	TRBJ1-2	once	CASSGSTSFYGYTF	TGTGCCAGCAGTGGTTCGACTAGTTTCTATGGCTACACCTTC
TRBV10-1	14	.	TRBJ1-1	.	CASSETQGGTEAFF	TGCGCCAGCAGTGAGACCCAGGGCGGCACTGAAGCTTTCTTT
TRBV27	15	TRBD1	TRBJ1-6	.	CASSDNRGLDIPLHF	TGTGCCAGCAGTGACAACAGGGGTTTGGATATTCCCCTCCACTTT
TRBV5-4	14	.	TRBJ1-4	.	CASSFGGPGEKLFF	TGTGCCAGCAGCTTCGGGGGGCCAGGGGAAAAACTGTTTTTT
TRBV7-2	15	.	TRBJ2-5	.	CASSLIGGGVETQYF	TGTGCCAGCAGCTTAATTGGGGGGGGCGTTGAGACCCAGTACTTC
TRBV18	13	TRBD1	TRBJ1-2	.	CASSPWTGFGYTF	TGTGCCAGCTCACCCTGGACAGGGTTTGGCTACACCTTC
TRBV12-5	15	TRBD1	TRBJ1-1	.	CASGSLNRGQGEAFF	TGTGCTAGTGGGTCCCTCAACAGGGGGCAGGGTGAAGCTTTCTTT
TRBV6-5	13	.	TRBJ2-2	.	CASFSGNTGELFF	TGTGCCAGCTTCAGCGGCAACACCGGGGAGCTGTTTTTT
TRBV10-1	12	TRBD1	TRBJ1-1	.	CASSGQGTEAFF	TGCGCCAGCAGTGGACAGGGGACTGAAGCTTTCTTT
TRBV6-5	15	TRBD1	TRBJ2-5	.	CASIKGTGGAETQYF	TGTGCCAGCATCAAGGGGACAGGGGGCGCGGAGACCCAGTACTTC
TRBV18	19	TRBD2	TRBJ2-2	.	CASSPRLLAGSGGTGELFF	TGTGCCAGCTCACCACGGCTTCTAGCGGGATCGGGAGGCACCGGGGAGCTGTTTTTT
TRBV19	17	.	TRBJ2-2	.	CASSIRQIKTNTGELFF	TGTGCCAGTAGTATCAGACAGATCAAGACGAACACCGGGGAGCTGTTTTTT
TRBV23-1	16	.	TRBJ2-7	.	CASSQSEGRGSYEQYF	TGCGCCAGCAGTCAATCGGAGGGGAGGGGGTCCTACGAGCAGTACTTC
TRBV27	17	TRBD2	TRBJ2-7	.	CASSQLAGGPNSHEQYF	TGTGCCAGCAGTCAGCTAGCGGGAGGGCCTAACTCTCACGAGCAGTACTTC